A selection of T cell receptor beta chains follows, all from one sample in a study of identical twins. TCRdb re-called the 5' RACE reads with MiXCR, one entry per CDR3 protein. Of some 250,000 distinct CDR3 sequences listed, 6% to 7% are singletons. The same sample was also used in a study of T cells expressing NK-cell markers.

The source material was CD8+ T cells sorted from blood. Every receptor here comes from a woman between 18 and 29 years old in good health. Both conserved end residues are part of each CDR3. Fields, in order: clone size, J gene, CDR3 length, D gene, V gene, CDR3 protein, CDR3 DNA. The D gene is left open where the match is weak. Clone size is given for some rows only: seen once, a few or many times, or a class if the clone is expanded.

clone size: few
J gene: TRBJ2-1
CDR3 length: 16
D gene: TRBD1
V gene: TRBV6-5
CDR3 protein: CASSYYTGTGGNEQFF
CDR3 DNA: TGTGCCAGCAGTTACTACACCGGGACAGGGGGCAATGAGCAGTTCTTC

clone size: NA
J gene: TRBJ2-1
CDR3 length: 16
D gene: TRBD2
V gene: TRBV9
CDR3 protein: CASSVEASGAYNEQFF
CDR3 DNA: TGTGCCAGCAGCGTAGAGGCTAGCGGAGCCTACAATGAGCAGTTCTTC

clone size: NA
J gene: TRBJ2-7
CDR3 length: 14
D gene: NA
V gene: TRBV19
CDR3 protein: CASSIADSSYEQYF
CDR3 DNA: TGTGCCAGTAGTATAGCGGACAGTTCCTACGAGCAGTACTTC

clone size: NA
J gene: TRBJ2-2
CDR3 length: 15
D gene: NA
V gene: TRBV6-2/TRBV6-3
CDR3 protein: CASIPFGGGTGELFF
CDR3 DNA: TGTGCCAGCATCCCGTTTGGGGGCGGGACCGGGGAGCTGTTTTTT

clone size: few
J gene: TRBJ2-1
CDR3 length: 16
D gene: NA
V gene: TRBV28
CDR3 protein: CASSSPMRGPYNEQFF
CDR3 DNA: TGTGCCAGCAGTTCCCCGATGAGGGGCCCCTACAATGAGCAGTTCTTC

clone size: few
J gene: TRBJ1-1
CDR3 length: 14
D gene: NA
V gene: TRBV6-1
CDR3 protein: CASSRSRGAEEAFF
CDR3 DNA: TGTGCCAGCAGCCGCTCTAGGGGGGCAGAGGAAGCTTTCTTT

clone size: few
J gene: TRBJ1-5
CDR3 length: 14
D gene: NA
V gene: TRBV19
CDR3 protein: CASSITPRGQPQHF
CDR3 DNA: TGTGCCAGTAGTATTACGCCAAGGGGACAGCCCCAGCATTTT

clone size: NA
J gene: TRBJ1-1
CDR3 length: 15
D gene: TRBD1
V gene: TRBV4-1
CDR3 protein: CASSLHSQGGTEAFF
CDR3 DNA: TGCGCCAGCAGCCTCCACTCACAGGGGGGCACTGAAGCTTTCTTT

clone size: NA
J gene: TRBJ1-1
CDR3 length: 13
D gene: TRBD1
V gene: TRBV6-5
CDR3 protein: CASSYSIGGETFF
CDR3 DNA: TGTGCCAGCAGTTACTCGATAGGGGGCGAGACTTTCTTT

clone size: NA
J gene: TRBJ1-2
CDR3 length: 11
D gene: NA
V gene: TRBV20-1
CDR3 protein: CSARGIDGYTF
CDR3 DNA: TGCAGTGCTAGGGGAATCGATGGCTACACCTTC

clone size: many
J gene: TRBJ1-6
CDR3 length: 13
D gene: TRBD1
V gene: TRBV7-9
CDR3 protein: CASSSGQGSPLHF
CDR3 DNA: TGTGCCAGCAGCTCGGGACAGGGATCACCCCTCCACTTT

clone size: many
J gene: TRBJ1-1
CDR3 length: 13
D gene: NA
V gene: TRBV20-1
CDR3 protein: CSANRLGGTEAFF
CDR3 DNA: TGCAGTGCTAATAGACTTGGGGGCACTGAAGCTTTCTTT

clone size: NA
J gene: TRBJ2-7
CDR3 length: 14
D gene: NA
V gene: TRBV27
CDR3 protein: CASSLSQSSHEQYF
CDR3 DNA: TGTGCCAGCAGTTTATCTCAGAGCAGCCACGAGCAGTACTTC

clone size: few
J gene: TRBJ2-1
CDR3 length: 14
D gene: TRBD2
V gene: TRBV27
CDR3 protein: CASSSGGSYNEQFF
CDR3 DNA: TGTGCCAGCTCTAGCGGGGGCTCCTACAATGAGCAGTTCTTC

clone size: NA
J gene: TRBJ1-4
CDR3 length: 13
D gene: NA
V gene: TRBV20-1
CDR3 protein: CSVPGRTNEKLFF
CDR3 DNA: TGCAGTGTCCCGGGACGGACTAATGAAAAACTGTTTTTT

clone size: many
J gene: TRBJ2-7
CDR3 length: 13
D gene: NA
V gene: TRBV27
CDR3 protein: CASSFGTHYEQYF
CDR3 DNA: TGTGCCAGCAGTTTCGGGACACACTACGAGCAGTACTTC

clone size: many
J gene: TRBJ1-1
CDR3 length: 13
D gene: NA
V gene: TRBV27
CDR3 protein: CASSLILNAEAFF
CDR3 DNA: TGTGCCAGCAGTTTAATATTGAACGCTGAAGCTTTCTTT